The clone carrying this TCR beta chain has only a few counts. Its antigen remains unidentified. This sample is drawn from a study of T-cell memory formation after mild COVID-19. Study-wide points: Researchers report contracting CD4+ clones mostly in CM and EM, with CD8+ clones in EMRA.

The CDR3 has 17 residues. J lost 1 base, V lost 1 base, and 5 bases had no gene match. Germline V gene data show CDR1 as SEHNR and CDR2 as FQNEAQ (reference sequence). TCRdb fed the 5' RACE reads into MiXCR, producing one record per CDR3 protein. Among 470,000 or so distinct CDR3 sequences listed, about 20% were seen once. The clonotype was recovered from an adult woman who had mild COVID-19 (a few samples of this study predate the infection). Cell type and time point are not known. The V gene is TRBV7-9, the J gene TRBJ2-3, with TRBD1 identical over 10 bases. Sequencing was carried out using PBMCs or a T cell subset sorted from them (not recorded which). DNA for the CDR3: TGTGCCAGCAGCTTAGGAAAGACAGGGGGCCGCACAGATACGCAGTATTTT. Amino acids: CASSLGKTGGRTDTQYF.